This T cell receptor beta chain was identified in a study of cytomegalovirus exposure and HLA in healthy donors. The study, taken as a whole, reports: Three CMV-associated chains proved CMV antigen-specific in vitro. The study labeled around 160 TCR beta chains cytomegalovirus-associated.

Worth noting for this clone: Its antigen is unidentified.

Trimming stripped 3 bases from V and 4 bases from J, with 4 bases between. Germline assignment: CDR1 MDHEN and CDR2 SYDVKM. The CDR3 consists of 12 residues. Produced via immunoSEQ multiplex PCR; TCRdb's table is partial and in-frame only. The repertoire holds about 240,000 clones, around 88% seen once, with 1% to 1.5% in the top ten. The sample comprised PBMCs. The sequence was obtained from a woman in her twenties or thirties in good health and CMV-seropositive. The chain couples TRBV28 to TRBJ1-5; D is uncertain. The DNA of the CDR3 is TGTGCCAGCAGTTTCCAGAATCAGCCCCAGCATTTT. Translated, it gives CASSFQNQPQHF.